The rows below give T cell receptor beta chains drawn from one sample of a study of cytomegalovirus exposure and HLA in healthy donors. Some clones are missing from TCRdb's copy, which holds only in-frame ones; the method was immunoSEQ multiplex PCR. Counted here are 200,000 or so clones, approximately 78% occurring once; the ten biggest clones make up over 5%. Material for sequencing was PBMCs. The receptors shown here come from a woman between 45 and 65 years old in good health and CMV-seropositive. Both conserved end residues are part of each CDR3. A D gene is named only where the DNA matches it firmly. Size is stated for part of the rows, as once, few or many counts, or as a class when the clone is expanded.

D gene | J gene | V gene | clone size | CDR3 protein | CDR3 DNA
TRBD1 | TRBJ1-4 | TRBV18 | NA | CASSRTGVEKLFF | TGTGCCAGCTCACGCACAGGGGTCGAAAAACTGTTTTTT
NA | TRBJ1-6 | TRBV5-1 | NA | CASSLDSSNSPLHF | TGCGCCAGCAGCCTGGACAGCAGCAATTCACCCCTCCACTTT
NA | TRBJ2-5 | TRBV28 | few | CASSSPGTRGGETQYF | TGTGCCAGCAGCTCCCCCGGGACAAGGGGGGGAGAGACCCAGTACTTC
TRBD2 | TRBJ2-3 | TRBV6-5 | NA | CASSQGLVSDTQYF | TGTGCCAGCAGTCAGGGACTAGTATCAGATACGCAGTATTTT
TRBD2 | TRBJ2-1 | TRBV6-1 | NA | CASSGIDSGGPWNEQFF | TGTGCCAGCAGTGGAATTGATAGCGGGGGCCCCTGGAATGAGCAGTTCTTC
NA | TRBJ1-1 | TRBV6-6 | NA | CASSARGGMNTEAFF | TGTGCCAGCAGTGCCCGGGGGGGGATGAACACTGAAGCTTTCTTT
NA | TRBJ1-5 | TRBV6-6 | once | CASSSPDNNQPQHF | TGTGCCAGCAGTTCGCCGGACAACAATCAGCCCCAGCATTTT
NA | TRBJ2-7 | TRBV7-9 | NA | CASSRVSTGWDEQYF | TGTGCCAGCAGCCGGGTGTCAACAGGGTGGGACGAGCAGTACTTC
NA | TRBJ2-7 | TRBV7-9 | once | CSSSRQDTYEQYF | TGTTCCAGCAGCAGACAGGATACCTACGAGCAGTACTTC
TRBD1 | TRBJ2-2 | TRBV18 | once | CASSPPRGLAGELFF | TGTGCCAGCTCACCTCCGAGGGGGCTTGCCGGGGAGCTGTTTTTT
NA | TRBJ2-3 | TRBV5-1 | once | CASVPSGQSTDTQYF | TGCGCCAGCGTGCCGAGCGGCCAAAGCACAGATACGCAGTATTTT
TRBD2 | TRBJ2-7 | TRBV5-1 | NA | CASSPRTSGPDISYEQYF | TGCGCCAGCAGCCCGCGGACTAGCGGCCCAGATATATCCTACGAGCAGTACTTC
TRBD1 | TRBJ1-1 | TRBV5-1 | NA | CASSDQGQGVTEAFF | TGCGCCAGCAGCGACCAGGGACAGGGGGTGACTGAAGCTTTCTTT
TRBD1 | TRBJ1-2 | TRBV28 | NA | CASSSGQTYGYTF | TGTGCCAGCAGTTCGGGACAGACATATGGCTACACCTTC
TRBD2 | TRBJ2-2 | TRBV6-4 | once | CASSPIAGVDGELFF | TGTGCCAGCAGTCCAATAGCGGGAGTTGACGGGGAGCTGTTTTTT
TRBD2 | TRBJ2-1 | TRBV5-1 | NA | CASSLAGLAGDVVAPSSYNEQFF | TGCGCCAGCAGCTTGGCGGGACTAGCGGGGGACGTTGTTGCGCCTAGCTCCTACAATGAGCAGTTCTTC
TRBD2 | TRBJ2-7 | TRBV9 | NA | CASSVSAGEYEQYF | TGTGCCAGCAGCGTATCCGCGGGGGAGTACGAGCAGTACTTC
NA | TRBJ2-3 | TRBV4-1 | NA | CASSQDRQGADTQYF | TGCGCCAGCAGCCAAGATCGGCAGGGCGCAGATACGCAGTATTTT
TRBD1 | TRBJ2-1 | TRBV5-1 | NA | CASSFGQGYNEQFF | TGCGCCAGCAGCTTTGGACAGGGTTACAATGAGCAGTTCTTC
TRBD1 | TRBJ2-1 | TRBV4-1 | NA | CASSQGQGGRSYNEQFF | TGCGCCAGCAGCCAAGGACAGGGGGGCAGGTCCTACAATGAGCAGTTCTTC
NA | TRBJ2-5 | TRBV9 | NA | CASSPPGYQETQYF | TGTGCCAGCAGCCCCCCAGGGTATCAAGAGACCCAGTACTTC
NA | TRBJ1-4 | TRBV28 | NA | CASSPLRGNFNEKLFF | TGTGCCAGCAGCCCTCTTAGGGGGAACTTTAATGAAAAACTGTTTTTT
NA | TRBJ2-7 | TRBV5-8 | NA | CASSFPGSSYEQYF | TGTGCCAGCAGCTTCCCCGGGAGCTCCTACGAGCAGTACTTC
NA | TRBJ1-5 | TRBV6-1 | NA | CASSGPDHTDSNQPQHF | TGTGCCAGCAGTGGACCCGACCACACAGATAGCAATCAGCCCCAGCATTTT
NA | TRBJ1-5 | TRBV6-5 | NA | CASRGWGQDQPQHF | TGTGCCAGCAGGGGCTGGGGGCAGGATCAGCCCCAGCATTTT
TRBD2 | TRBJ2-1 | TRBV6-1 | NA | CASTRTSDEQFF | TGTGCCAGCACCCGGACTAGCGATGAGCAGTTCTTC
NA | TRBJ2-3 | TRBV10-3 | NA | CAISPTSTDTQYF | TGTGCCATCAGCCCTACTAGCACAGATACGCAGTATTTT
TRBD2 | TRBJ2-5 | TRBV11-2 | NA | CASSRLAGLRQETQYF | TGTGCCAGCAGCCGACTAGCGGGACTTCGCCAAGAGACCCAGTACTTC
NA | TRBJ2-1 | TRBV5-6 | few | CASRQGLYSYNEQFF | TGTGCCAGCAGACAGGGCCTCTACTCCTACAATGAGCAGTTCTTC
TRBD1 | TRBJ1-2 | TRBV29-1 | NA | CSVPLQGAGYGYTF | TGCAGCGTCCCCCTGCAGGGGGCGGGCTATGGCTACACCTTC
TRBD1 | TRBJ1-2 | TRBV6-5 | once | CASSYSGTGNGYTF | TGTGCCAGCAGTTACTCCGGGACAGGGAACGGCTACACCTTC
NA | TRBJ1-3 | TRBV5-4 | NA | CASSLDWSSGNTIYF | TGTGCCAGCAGCTTGGACTGGAGCTCTGGAAACACCATATATTTT
NA | TRBJ2-1 | TRBV11-2 | once | CASSLYRAGVYNEQFF | TGTGCCAGCAGCTTATATAGGGCAGGGGTATACAATGAGCAGTTCTTC
NA | TRBJ2-2 | TRBV11-2 | once | CASSLYGTKNTGELFF | TGTGCCAGCAGCTTATACGGGACAAAGAACACCGGGGAGCTGTTTTTT
TRBD2 | TRBJ2-3 | TRBV5-4 | NA | CASSFGLAGVTDTQYF | TGTGCCAGCAGCTTCGGACTAGCGGGGGTCACAGATACGCAGTATTTT
NA | TRBJ2-7 | TRBV6-5 | NA | CASSLDLSSYEQYF | TGTGCCAGCAGCTTAGACTTGAGCTCCTACGAGCAGTACTTC
TRBD2 | TRBJ2-3 | TRBV7-8 | once | CASSYPGLAIDTQYF | TGTGCCAGCAGCTACCCGGGACTAGCGATAGATACGCAGTATTTT
NA | TRBJ2-2 | TRBV11-2 | once | CAGNRDSNTGELFF | TGTGCCGGGAATCGGGACTCGAACACCGGGGAGCTGTTTTTT
TRBD1 | TRBJ2-5 | TRBV11-1 | NA | CASSLGTGGEETQYF | TGTGCCAGCAGCTTAGGGACAGGGGGCGAGGAGACCCAGTACTTC
NA | TRBJ2-1 | TRBV7-2 | NA | CASSLGAGLYNEQFF | TGTGCCAGCAGCTTAGGGGCAGGCCTCTACAATGAGCAGTTCTTC
TRBD2 | TRBJ2-4 | TRBV6-1 | NA | CASSSGPGRGNSQYF | TGTGCCAGCAGCTCAGGGCCAGGGCGGGGGAACAGTCAGTACTTC
NA | TRBJ1-4 | TRBV6-5 | NA | CASRGSGGEKLFF | TGTGCCAGCCGGGGGTCCGGTGGTGAAAAACTGTTTTTT
TRBD1 | TRBJ2-7 | TRBV29-1 | NA | CSVASGGTYEQYF | TGCAGCGTTGCGTCAGGGGGTACCTACGAGCAGTACTTC
NA | TRBJ2-2 | TRBV1 | NA | CTSSSGTGVTGELFF | TGCACCAGCAGCTCCGGGACAGGGGTCACCGGGGAGCTGTTTTTT
NA | TRBJ1-1 | TRBV15 | few | CATSDETTNTEAFF | TGTGCCACCAGCGATGAAACAACGAACACTGAAGCTTTCTTT
NA | TRBJ2-5 | TRBV7-6 | NA | CASSLGSGNRVQETQYF | TGTGCCAGCAGCTTAGGTTCTGGGAACAGGGTACAAGAGACCCAGTACTTC
NA | TRBJ1-3 | TRBV28 | NA | CASSLYRVGNTIYF | TGTGCCAGCAGTTTATACAGGGTTGGAAACACCATATATTTT
TRBD2 | TRBJ2-4 | TRBV19 | NA | CASKGAGGGNIQYF | TGTGCCAGTAAAGGTGCGGGGGGCGGAAACATTCAGTACTTC
NA | TRBJ1-2 | TRBV19 | NA | CASSNQIPLNYGYTF | TGTGCCAGTAGTAATCAGATCCCCCTTAACTATGGCTACACCTTC
TRBD2 | TRBJ2-7 | TRBV4-1 | NA | CASRPTSGRFHEQYF | TGCGCCAGCAGGCCCACTAGCGGGAGGTTCCACGAGCAGTACTTC
TRBD2 | TRBJ2-1 | TRBV10-3 | few | CAISEFSGPYNEQFF | TGTGCCATCAGTGAGTTTAGCGGGCCCTACAATGAGCAGTTCTTC
TRBD1 | TRBJ1-2 | TRBV18 | NA | CASSPERGGEDYTF | TGTGCCAGCTCACCAGAACGAGGGGGCGAGGACTACACCTTC